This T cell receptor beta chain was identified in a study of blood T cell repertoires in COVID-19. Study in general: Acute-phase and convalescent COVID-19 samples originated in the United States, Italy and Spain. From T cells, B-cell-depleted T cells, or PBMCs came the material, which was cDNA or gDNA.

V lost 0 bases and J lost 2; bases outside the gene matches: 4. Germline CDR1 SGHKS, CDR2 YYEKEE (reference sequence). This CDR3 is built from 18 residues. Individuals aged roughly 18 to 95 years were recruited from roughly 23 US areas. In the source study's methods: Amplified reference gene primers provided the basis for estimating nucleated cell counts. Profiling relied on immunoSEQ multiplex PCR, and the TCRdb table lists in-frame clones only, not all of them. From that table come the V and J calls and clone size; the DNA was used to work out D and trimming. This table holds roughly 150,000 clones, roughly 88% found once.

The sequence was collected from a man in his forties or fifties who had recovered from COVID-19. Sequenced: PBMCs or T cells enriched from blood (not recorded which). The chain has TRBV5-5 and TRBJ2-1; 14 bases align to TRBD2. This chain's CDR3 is CASSLGTSGRLPYNEQFF. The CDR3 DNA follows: TGTGCCAGCAGCTTGGGGACTAGCGGGAGGTTACCCTACAATGAGCAGTTCTTC.